This entry features one T cell receptor (beta chain) sequence. Its antigen is unidentified. Other DNA sequences in the same sample also yield this CDR3. The sample originates from a study of shared clonotypes between healthy human individuals. Findings of the study overall: Among non-shared clonotypes, generation probabilities were lower than among those shared by all four donors. Naive subsets, compared against memory subsets, generally had larger estimated richness values. Sequencing of the sorted subsets was shown by rarefaction to be incomplete despite large depth.

The CDR3 contains 13 residues. Trimming pared 4 bases from V and 3 bases from J, leaving 10 bases between. Germline-derived CDR1 and CDR2 are SGHDN and FVKESK. Source study methods: ImmunoSEQ junction-only sequences lacked quality scores, so their filtering differed. Only in-frame clones appear in the TCRdb table, and some are missing; sequencing was by immunoSEQ multiplex PCR. That table is the source of V, J and clone size, and D and trimming were worked out from the DNA. The sample has 780,000 or so clones; roughly 72% are singletons. The rearrangement links TRBV14 to TRBJ2-7, with TRBD2 as a possible D gene (6 bases). Sequences were obtained from memory CD4+ T cells sorted from blood. As for subset: CD45RA-negative fraction. The receptor comes from a young woman in good health. CDR3 sequence: CASSRGTFYEQYF. The CDR3 DNA reads TGTGCCAGCAGCCGCGGGACTTTCTACGAGCAGTACTTC.